This TCR beta chain was obtained from a study of cytomegalovirus exposure and HLA in healthy donors. Study-level background: Earlier work reported 117 million unique TCR beta sequences from some 170 million T cells.

Amplification used 60 Vbeta primers and 13 Jbeta primers. Using immunoSEQ multiplex PCR, the repertoire was profiled, and TCRdb retains in-frame clones only, with some absent. The profile shows hundreds of thousands of clones, 70% to 85% of them singletons. Study-wide results and caveats: A missense DCLRE1C variant was associated with V- and J-gene trimming of TCR beta chains in a later analysis, and an independent cohort replicated the association. Across donors, most TCRs were seen rarely, yet some public ones were widespread.

V lost 7 bases and J lost 5, with 14 bases in between. The CDR3 loop spans 13 amino acids. The germline V gene has CDR1 MNHNS and CDR2 SASEGT. With regard to this clone: Its antigen is as yet unknown.

The chain uses TRBV6-1 and TRBJ1-1; no definite D call. The sample comprised PBMCs. This TCR came from a woman aged 60-75 years in good health and CMV-seropositive. CDR3 in DNA: TGTGCCAGCATCCTTCGAGGGAGAACTGAAGCTTTCTTT. This translates into CASILRGRTEAFF.